This T cell receptor (beta chain) was recovered during a study of metastatic and nonmetastatic thyroid tumors (dated by TCRdb to between 2020 and 2021). For context, the study as a whole: Repertoires were compared across peripheral blood and tumor or nodule tissue samples from malignant and benign thyroid patients.

The research as a whole found: In both blood and tumor samples, malignant tumors were reported to have significantly higher TCR beta diversity than benign nodules.

About this clone itself: This clone's antigen is unknown. This may arise from a read error, as a much more abundant clone is one base away.

Library generation was performed with PCR. Sequencing used an Illumina HiSeq 4000. High-throughput sequencing was used to profile the CDR3 region of the TCR beta-chain in every patient. From the authors' description of their analysis: CDR3 differences across clinicopathological groups were used to build a classifier for discriminating distant-metastatic papillary thyroid cancer patients. The Shannon index was used to measure repertoire diversity, and the Morisita-Horn index was used to measure how similar tumor and blood repertoires were. Clones were called with MiXCR by TCRdb after fastp trimmed the public reads at Q25, and only in-frame beta chains were retained. Here the V and J calls rest on TCRdb's processing, not on the authors' analysis. Within this sample are under 30,000 clones, with around 16% of them counted one time only. About 5.7% of the sample comes from the top ten. No patient had received any treatment before thyroid surgery. Using T-cell receptor beta sequencing, the researchers looked back retrospectively at clinical samples from patients, gathered between about 2011 and 2018.

The CDR3 measures 17 amino acids from cysteine to phenylalanine. Only CDR3 DNA remains: 51 bases, in frame from the first base. CDR1 and CDR2, per the germline V gene, are MDHEN and SYDVKM. Relative to germline, V is missing 7 bases and J is missing 3 bases, with 11 bases of the junction outside any gene match. This sequence uses TRBV28 and TRBJ2-3, and 12 bases in between align with TRBD2. The sequence came from a male donor with papillary thyroid cancer or a benign thyroid nodule (not recorded which). Some clones in this sample may be carry-over from other donors' samples. Source material: blood. CDR3 loop: CASIYLAGGPVTDTQYF. The bases are TGTGCCAGCATCTATCTAGCGGGAGGGCCCGTTACAGATACGCAGTATTTT.